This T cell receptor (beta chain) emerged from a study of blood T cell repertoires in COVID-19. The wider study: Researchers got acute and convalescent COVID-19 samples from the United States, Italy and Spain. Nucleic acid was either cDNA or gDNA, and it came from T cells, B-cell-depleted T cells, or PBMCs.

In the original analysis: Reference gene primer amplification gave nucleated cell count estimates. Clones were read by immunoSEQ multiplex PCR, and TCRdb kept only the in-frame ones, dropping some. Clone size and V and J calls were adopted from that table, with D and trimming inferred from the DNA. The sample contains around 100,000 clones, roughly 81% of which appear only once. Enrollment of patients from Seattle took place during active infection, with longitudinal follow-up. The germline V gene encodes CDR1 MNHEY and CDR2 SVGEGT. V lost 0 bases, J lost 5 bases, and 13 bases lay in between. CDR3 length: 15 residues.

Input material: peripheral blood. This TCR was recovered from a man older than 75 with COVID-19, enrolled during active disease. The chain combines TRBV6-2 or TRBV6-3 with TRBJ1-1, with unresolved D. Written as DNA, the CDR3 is TGTGCCAGCAGTTACTCGGGCCCCTCGGGAACTGAAGCTTTCTTT. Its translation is CASSYSGPSGTEAFF.